The 6 T cell receptor beta chains reported below all come from one sample, sequenced in a study of T cell repertoires in cytomegalovirus infection. TCRdb analysed the reads with MiXCR anew, one entry per CDR3 protein. Counted here are around 320,000 distinct CDR3 sequences, more than 8% occurring once; the ten biggest clones make up 4.3%. The material sequenced was PBMCs. The receptors stem from a human donor in good health (CMV status not recorded). Some clones in this sample may be carry-over from other donors' samples.

This clonotype occurred a few times. The gene calls are TRBV29-1 and TRBJ2-3; maybe TRBD2 (5 bases). Trimming took off 7 bases at V and 0 bases at J, with 11 bases between the two ends. The CDR3 is made up of 13 amino acids. The germline gives CDR1 SQVTM, CDR2 ANQGSEA. The CDR3 bases are TGCAGCGGACGGAGGCTTAGCACAGATACGCAGTATTTT. Its protein is CSGRRLSTDTQYF.

There are a few counts of this clonotype. V gene TRBV27 combines with J gene TRBJ1-4, with TRBD1 matching 7 bases. The CDR3 has 16 amino acids. Germline CDR1 MNHEY, CDR2 SMNVEV (reference sequence). The ends lost 6 bases at V and 6 bases at J; junction bases unmatched: 13. The chain's CDR3 is CASSGRTTGNDEKLFF. For the CDR3, the DNA is TGTGCCAGCAGCGGACGGACGACAGGGAACGATGAAAAACTGTTTTTT.

In its sample, this clonotype was seen a few times. The chain uses TRBV28 and TRBJ2-1; possibly TRBD2 for D (5 bases). Germline V gene lookup returns CDR1 MDHEN and CDR2 SYDVKM. The CDR3 runs to 16 residues. Deletions cut 5 bases from V and 9 bases from J, with 23 bases between. The DNA for the CDR3 is TGTGCCAGCAGTACCCCCTTGGGAGTTCGGAAAAGTGAGCAGTTCTTC. Residues: CASSTPLGVRKSEQFF.

The rearrangement uses TRBV20-1 and TRBJ2-5; 8 bases are shared with TRBD2. V shed 5 bases and J 5 bases; nucleotides not matched to a gene: 16. The CDR3 loop spans 16 amino acids. From germline, CDR1 is DFQATT and CDR2 SNEGSKA (reference sequence). CDR3 DNA sequence: TGCAGTGCTGCTCCCCTTAGCGGGGAGGATGGGGAGACCCAGTACTTC. It yields the protein CSAAPLSGEDGETQYF.

As concerns this clonotype: This is likely a read error, given that the CDR3 carries no conserved phenylalanine or tryptophan at its end. The J gene is TRBJ2-1, the V gene TRBV4-2; 11 bases line up with TRBD2. The germline gives CDR1 LGHNA, CDR2 YNFKEQ. Trimming cost V 5 bases and J 0 bases; bases outside gene matches: 9. This CDR3 region has 18 residues. CDR3 nucleotides: TGTGCCAGCAGCACAACAGCTAGCGGGAGGCCCTCCTACAATGAGCAGTTCTTA. Translated, it gives CASSTTASGRPSYNEQFL.

The chain is built from TRBV7-9 and TRBJ2-1; D gene uncertain. Per germline, CDR1 SEHNR and CDR2 FQNEAQ (reference sequence). V was pared by 4 bases and J by 7 bases, with 14 bases between. This CDR3 region has 14 residues. This chain's CDR3 is CASSSVYAPNEQFF. The CDR3 nucleotides read TGTGCCAGCAGCTCAGTCTATGCTCCGAATGAGCAGTTCTTC.